This TCR beta chain was identified in a study of cytomegalovirus exposure and HLA in healthy donors. Points from the study as a whole: Subsequent analysis revealed that first-cohort TCR clusters tended to co-occur in the approximately 120 validation repertoires.

Concerning this clone: The antigen is not known.

It was the approximately 130-subject validation cohort, separate from the approximately 670-subject first cohort, to which the donors belonged. Produced via immunoSEQ multiplex PCR; TCRdb's table is partial and in-frame only. The sample has 120,000 or so clones, around 90% seen once. Germline CDR1 reads LNHDA; CDR2 reads SQIVND (reference sequence). The CDR3 contains 15 residues. Trimming pared 1 base from V and 0 bases from J, leaving 10 bases between. The sequence derives from a woman between 18 and 29 years old in good health and CMV-seronegative. Sequencing input: PBMCs. The chain employs TRBV19 and TRBJ2-7; D remains ambiguous. The CDR3 coding sequence is TGTGCCAGTAGTATAGGGGCCGGTTCCTCCTACGAGCAGTACTTC. As protein: CASSIGAGSSYEQYF.